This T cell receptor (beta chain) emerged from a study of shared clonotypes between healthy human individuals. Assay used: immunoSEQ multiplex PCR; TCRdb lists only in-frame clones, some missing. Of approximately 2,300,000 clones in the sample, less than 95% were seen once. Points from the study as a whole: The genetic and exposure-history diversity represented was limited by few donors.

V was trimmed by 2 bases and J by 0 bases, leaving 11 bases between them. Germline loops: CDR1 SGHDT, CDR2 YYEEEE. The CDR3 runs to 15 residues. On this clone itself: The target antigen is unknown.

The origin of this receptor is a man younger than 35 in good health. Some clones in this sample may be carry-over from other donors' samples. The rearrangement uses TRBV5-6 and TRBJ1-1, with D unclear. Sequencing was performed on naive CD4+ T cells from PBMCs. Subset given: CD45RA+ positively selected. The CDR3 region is CASSFRRAVNTEAFF. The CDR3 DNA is TGTGCCAGCAGCTTTCGAAGGGCGGTGAACACTGAAGCTTTCTTT.